Presented here are 10 T cell receptor beta chains from one specimen sequenced in a study of shared clonotypes between healthy human individuals. Only in-frame clones appear in the TCRdb table, and some are missing; sequencing was by immunoSEQ multiplex PCR. In the table there are 500,000 to 650,000 clones, just over 75% of which are singletons. Sequencing was carried out using PBMCs. The receptors were gathered from a woman aged 40 to 50 in good health. Some clones in this sample may be carry-over from other donors' samples.

CDR3 loop: CAWAGANLGETQYF. The CDR3 DNA follows: TGTGCCTGGGCGGGGGCCAACCTGGGAGAGACCCAGTACTTC. This sequence joins TRBV30 and TRBJ2-5; weak D call: TRBD2 (7 bases). The CDR3 has 14 amino acids. CDR1 is GTSNPN and CDR2 is SVGIG in the germline V gene (reference sequence). Trimming removed 5 bases at V and 4 bases at J, with 17 bases between.

The gene calls are TRBV6-4 and TRBJ1-2; 7 bases are a match to TRBD1. The CDR3 runs 16 residues. V lost 2 bases to trimming and J lost 3 bases; unmatched junction nucleotides: 9. Per germline, CDR1 MRHNA and CDR2 SNTAGT. CDR3 residues: CASSDGDRPQDYGYTF. DNA for the CDR3: TGTGCCAGCAGTGACGGGGACAGACCCCAGGACTATGGCTACACCTTC.

V is TRBV4-1 and J is TRBJ2-1; D call uncertain. The CDR3 contains 12 residues. Per the germline V gene, CDR1 is MGHRA and CDR2 is YSYEKL. V lost 0 bases, J lost 9 bases, and 6 bases lay in between. In DNA form, the CDR3 reads TGCGCCAGCAGCCAAGACGTTACTGAGCAGTTCTTC. This sequence encodes CASSQDVTEQFF.

This clone appeared a few times. The rearrangement uses TRBV28 and TRBJ2-5, with 13 bases matching TRBD2. The end of the DNA aligns better with TRBJ2-7, so the J call may be wrong. This CDR3 region has 15 residues. The germline gives CDR1 MDHEN, CDR2 SYDVKM. CDR3 in DNA: TGTGCCAGCAGTTTAACTAGCGGGAGGGCCGGCGAGCAGTACTTC. Its translation is CASSLTSGRAGEQYF.

This rearrangement joins TRBV7-2 to TRBJ1-2, with 9 bases lining up with TRBD1. J was trimmed by 4 bases and V by 4 bases; bases with no gene match: 4. The CDR3 is 14 residues long. Looked up from germline, CDR1 is SGHTA and CDR2 is FQGNSA. The CDR3 region has the DNA TGTGCCAGCAGCTCGACAGGGGGATTCTATGGCTACACCTTC. Protein product: CASSSTGGFYGYTF.

This chain connects TRBV28 to TRBJ2-7; 13 bases map to TRBD2. V dropped 5 bases and J dropped 3; count of bases not matched to a gene: 10. The CDR3 covers 17 residues. Germline lookup yields CDR1 MDHEN and CDR2 SYDVKM. The CDR3 DNA follows: TGTGCCAGCAGTCTCGGACTAGCGGGAGTCATCGGCTACGAGCAGTACTTC. The encoded protein is CASSLGLAGVIGYEQYF.

This chain connects TRBV10-3 to TRBJ1-2; 9 nucleotides agree with TRBD1. This CDR3 is 16 amino acids long. Germline CDR1 ENHRY, CDR2 SYGVKD. The junction had 5 bases not matched to a gene; V was cut back by 3 bases and J by 0 bases. This chain's CDR3 is CAISDPDRGANYGYTF. The DNA of the CDR3 is TGTGCCATCAGTGACCCGGACAGGGGAGCTAACTATGGCTACACCTTC.

This chain uses TRBV7-9 with TRBJ1-2, with D tentatively TRBD1 (5 bases). The V end was cut by 5 bases, the J end by 2 bases, with 18 bases between. The CDR3 length is 16 residues. Germline CDR1 is SEHNR and CDR2 is FQNEAQ (reference sequence). Here the CDR3 reads CASSNLRMGRNYGYTF. The CDR3 DNA is TGTGCCAGCAGCAACCTCCGGATGGGACGGAACTATGGCTACACCTTC.

V usage is TRBV5-1 and J usage is TRBJ1-4; 9 nucleotides line up with TRBD1. This CDR3 is 17 amino acids long. The germline gives CDR1 SGHRS, CDR2 YFSETQ. V lost 0 bases, J lost 5 bases, and 8 bases stayed unmatched. The CDR3 sequence: CASSLDRRDRENEKLFF. The CDR3 DNA reads as TGCGCCAGCAGCTTGGATCGGCGGGACAGGGAGAATGAAAAACTGTTTTTT.

The chain employs TRBV18 and TRBJ2-7; 10 positions agree with TRBD2. Germline V gene data show CDR1 as KGHSH and CDR2 as LQKENI. Trimming cost V 5 bases and J 3 bases; bases outside gene matches: 7. The length of the CDR3 is 15 residues. CDR3 amino acids: CASSVAGGSNYEQYF. CDR3 nucleotide sequence: TGTGCCAGCTCAGTAGCGGGAGGCAGTAACTACGAGCAGTACTTC.